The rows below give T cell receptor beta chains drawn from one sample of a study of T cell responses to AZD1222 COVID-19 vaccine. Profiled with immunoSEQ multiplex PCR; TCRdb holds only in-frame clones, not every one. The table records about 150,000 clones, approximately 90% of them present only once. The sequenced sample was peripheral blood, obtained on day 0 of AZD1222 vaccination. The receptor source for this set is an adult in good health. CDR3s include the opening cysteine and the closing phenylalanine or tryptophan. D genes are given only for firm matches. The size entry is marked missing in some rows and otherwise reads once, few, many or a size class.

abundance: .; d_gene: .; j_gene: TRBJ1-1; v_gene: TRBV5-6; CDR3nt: TGTGCCAGCAGCTTGTCCACGGGGTTGAACACTGAAGCTTTCTTT; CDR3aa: CASSLSTGLNTEAFF
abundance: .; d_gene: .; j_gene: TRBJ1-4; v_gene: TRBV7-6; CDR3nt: TGTGCCAGCAGCACCAGGACAGCAACTAATGAAAAACTGTTTTTT; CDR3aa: CASSTRTATNEKLFF
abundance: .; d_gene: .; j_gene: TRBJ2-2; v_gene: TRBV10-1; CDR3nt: TGCGCCAGCAGTGAGGAAATACTGAACACCGGGGAGCTGTTTTTT; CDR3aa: CASSEEILNTGELFF
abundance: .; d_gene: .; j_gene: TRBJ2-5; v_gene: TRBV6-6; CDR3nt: TGTGCCAGCAGTTACCGGGGGGCTAGGGAGACCCAGTACTTC; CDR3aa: CASSYRGARETQYF
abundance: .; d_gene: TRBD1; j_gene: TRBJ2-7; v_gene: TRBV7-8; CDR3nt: TGTGCCAGCAGCTTAGGGGGACAGGGTCGCCCTCTGTGGAACGAGCAGTACTTC; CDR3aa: CASSLGGQGRPLWNEQYF
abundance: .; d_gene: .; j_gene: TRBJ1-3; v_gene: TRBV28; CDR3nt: TGTGCCAGCACTGCGCCGGGGGCAGGGGCTGGAAACACCATATATTTT; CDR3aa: CASTAPGAGAGNTIYF
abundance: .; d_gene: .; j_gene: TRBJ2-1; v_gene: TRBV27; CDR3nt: TGTGCCAGCAGTTTATATGGGGGTATGCTCTACAATGAGCAGTTCTTC; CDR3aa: CASSLYGGMLYNEQFF
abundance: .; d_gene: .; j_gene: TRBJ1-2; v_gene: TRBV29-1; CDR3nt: TGCAGCGTTGCGGTCCTTGAAGGCTACACCTTC; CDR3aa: CSVAVLEGYTF
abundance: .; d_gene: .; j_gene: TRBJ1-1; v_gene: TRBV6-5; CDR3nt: TGTGCCAGCAGTCTAACGGGGGGGAACACTGAAGCTTTCTTT; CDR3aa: CASSLTGGNTEAFF
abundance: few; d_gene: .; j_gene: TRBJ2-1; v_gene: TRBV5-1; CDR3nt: TGCGCCAGCAGCTTGGGAAGGCGGGGTCCCTCACGCGATGAGCAGTTCTTC; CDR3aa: CASSLGRRGPSRDEQFF
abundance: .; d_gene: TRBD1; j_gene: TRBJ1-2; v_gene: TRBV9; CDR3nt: TGTGCCAGCGGGGACAGGGTCCACGGCTACACCTTC; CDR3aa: CASGDRVHGYTF
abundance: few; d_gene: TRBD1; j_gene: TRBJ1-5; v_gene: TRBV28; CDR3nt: TGTGCCAGCATGTCAGGGGGCATCAATCAGCCCCAGCATTTT; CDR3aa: CASMSGGINQPQHF
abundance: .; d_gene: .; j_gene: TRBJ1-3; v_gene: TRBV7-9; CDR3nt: TGTGCCAGCAGCCTTCTCGGGGAGAACACCATATATTTT; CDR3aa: CASSLLGENTIYF
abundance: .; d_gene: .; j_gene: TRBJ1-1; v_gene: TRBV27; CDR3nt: TGTGCCAGCAGTTTACGGGACGCCGGGAACACTGAAGCTTTCTTT; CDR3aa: CASSLRDAGNTEAFF
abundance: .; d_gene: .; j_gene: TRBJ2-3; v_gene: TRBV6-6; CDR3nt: TGTGCCAGCAGTTTAGATTATACGCAGTATTTT; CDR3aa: CASSLDYTQYF
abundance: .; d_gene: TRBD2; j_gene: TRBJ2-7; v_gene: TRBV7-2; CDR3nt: TGTGCCAGCAGCATATATAGCGGGGGAGGCGCCTACGAGCAGTACTTC; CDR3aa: CASSIYSGGGAYEQYF
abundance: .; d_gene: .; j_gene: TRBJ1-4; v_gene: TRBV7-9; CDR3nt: TGTGCCAGCAGCTTGGGACTCTCGAATGAAAAACTGTTTTTT; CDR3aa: CASSLGLSNEKLFF
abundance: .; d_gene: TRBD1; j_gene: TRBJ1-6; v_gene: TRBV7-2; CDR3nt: TGTGCCAGCAGCTTAGGGAGGGGACAGGGAAGTTCACCCCTCCACTTT; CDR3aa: CASSLGRGQGSSPLHF
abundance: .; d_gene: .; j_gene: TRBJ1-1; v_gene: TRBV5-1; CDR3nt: TGCGCCAGCAGCAAGGCCGGGGACCGAAAGGAAGCTTTCTTT; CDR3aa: CASSKAGDRKEAFF
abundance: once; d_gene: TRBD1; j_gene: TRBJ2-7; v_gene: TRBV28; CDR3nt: TGTGCCAGCAAAACCCAATCCGGGACAGGGGGCGGCGAGCAGTACTTC; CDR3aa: CASKTQSGTGGGEQYF
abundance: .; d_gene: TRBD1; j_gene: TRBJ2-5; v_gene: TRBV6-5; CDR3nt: TGTGCCAGCAGCCGCAGGGGGCCTGGGGAGACCCAGTACTTC; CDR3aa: CASSRRGPGETQYF
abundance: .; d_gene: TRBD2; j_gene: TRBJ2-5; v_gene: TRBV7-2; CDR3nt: TGTGCCAGCAGCTACCGGACTAGCCGAGAGACCCAGTACTTC; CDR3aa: CASSYRTSRETQYF
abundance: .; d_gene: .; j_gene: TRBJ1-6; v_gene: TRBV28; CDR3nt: TGTGCCAGCAGAGAAGGGGTTGCTAATTCACCCCTCCACTTT; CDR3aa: CASREGVANSPLHF
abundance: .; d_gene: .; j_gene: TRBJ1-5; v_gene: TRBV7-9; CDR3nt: TGTGCCAGCAGCTCTGGAATCAGGGATCAGCCCCAGCATTTT; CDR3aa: CASSSGIRDQPQHF
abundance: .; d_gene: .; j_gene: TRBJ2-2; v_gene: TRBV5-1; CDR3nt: TGCGCCAGCAGCTTGGGTTCCCGGATGAACACCGGGGAGCTGTTTTTT; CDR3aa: CASSLGSRMNTGELFF
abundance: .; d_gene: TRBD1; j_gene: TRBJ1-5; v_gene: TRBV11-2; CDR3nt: TGTGCCAGCAGCCTAGGACAGGCCTTAGATAGCAATCAGCCCCAGCATTTT; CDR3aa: CASSLGQALDSNQPQHF
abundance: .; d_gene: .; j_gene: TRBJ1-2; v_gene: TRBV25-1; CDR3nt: TGTGCCAGCAGTGATTCAGGACAGAACGCTTATGGCTACACCTTC; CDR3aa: CASSDSGQNAYGYTF
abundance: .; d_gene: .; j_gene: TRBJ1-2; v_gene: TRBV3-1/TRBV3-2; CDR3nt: TGTGCCAGCAGCCTCGGGGACGGAGCTTACTATGGCTACACCTTC; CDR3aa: CASSLGDGAYYGYTF